Here is one TCR beta chain with its context. Its antigen is unknown. This entry comes from a study of T-cell memory formation after mild COVID-19. Background on the study: In these data, TCR clusters were largely donor specific. Notes on the study in general: Clones that contracted clustered mainly in CM and EM if CD4+ and in EMRA if CD8+.

The CDR3 has 14 residues. The germline gives CDR1 SGHAT, CDR2 FQNNGV. The V end lost 1 base, the J end lost 4 bases, and 10 bases lay between the germline ends. Constant-segment-primed 5'RACE gave TCR alpha and TCR beta cDNA libraries with sample barcodes and UMIs. TCRdb recomputed calls from the 5' RACE reads with MiXCR, one row per CDR3 protein. The sample shows tens of thousands of distinct CDR3 sequences, around 30% of them seen only once. This receptor was obtained from a man aged 18-30 years who had mild COVID-19 (a few samples of this study predate the infection). Cell type and time point are not known. This chain connects TRBV11-2 to TRBJ2-5; D not certain. The sample taken for sequencing was PBMCs or a T cell subset sorted from them (not recorded which). The CDR3 loop reads CASSLGQLRETQYF. CDR3 sequence (DNA): TGTGCCAGCAGCTTAGGTCAGCTCCGAGAGACCCAGTACTTC.